The 13 T cell receptor beta chains given below trace back to one sample, sequenced in a study of blood T cells in healthy people across ages. Primed by a sample-barcoded 5' primer and a J-beta primer mix, a second PCR proceeded for 7 to 11 cycles. TCRdb reprocessed the 5' RACE reads via MiXCR and lists one record per CDR3 protein. The data show about 730,000 distinct CDR3 sequences, approximately 43% seen once. Sequencing used blood. The receptors stem from a woman aged 60-75 years in good health.

The chain joins TRBV20-1 to TRBJ2-1; perhaps TRBD2 as D (6 bases). The last part of the DNA fits TRBJ2-7 better; the J call may be wrong. Germline V gives CDR1 DFQATT, CDR2 SNEGSKA (reference sequence). This CDR3 has 14 amino acids. CDR3 DNA sequence: TGCAGTGCTAGACATAGCGGATCGGTCGATGAGCAGTACTTC. This sequence encodes CSARHSGSVDEQYF.

The chain recombines TRBV6-2 or TRBV6-3 with TRBJ2-7; 7 bases align to TRBD2. Germline assignment: CDR1 MNHEY and CDR2 SVGEGT. Unmatched junction bases numbered 6, after V lost 4 bases and J lost 0 bases. The CDR3 runs to 15 residues. The CDR3 DNA reads TGTGCCAGCAGTTCTGAGCGGGAACCCTCCTACGAGCAGTACTTC. Its translation is CASSSEREPSYEQYF.

The V gene is TRBV3-1, the J gene TRBJ1-2; perhaps TRBD1 as D (5 bases). Germline lookup yields CDR1 LGHDT and CDR2 YNNKEL (reference sequence). CDR3 length: 15 amino acids. V lost 2 bases, J lost 0 bases, and 10 bases lay in between. CDR3 nucleotide sequence: TGTGCCAGCAGCCAACGTGGGACTTCTAACTATGGCTACACCTTC. It specifies CASSQRGTSNYGYTF.

This chain uses TRBV3-1 with TRBJ1-2, with 8 bases aligning to TRBD1. Germline-derived CDR1 and CDR2 are LGHDT and YNNKEL (reference sequence). V shed 2 bases, J shed 2 bases, and the junction held 4 bases outside the gene matches. The CDR3 length is 15 residues. In nucleotides, the CDR3 is TGTGCCAGCAGCCAAAGTCGACAGGGGAACTATGGCTACACCTTC. Amino acid sequence: CASSQSRQGNYGYTF.

This clonotype appeared a few times. This sequence joins TRBV20-1 and TRBJ2-7; 10 bases are a match to TRBD1. V lost 0 bases, J lost 0 bases, and 23 bases stayed unmatched. The CDR3 is 22 residues long. The V gene's germline CDR1 is DFQATT and CDR2 SNEGSKA (reference sequence). CDR3 DNA sequence: TGCAGTGCTAGAGACTACGGGACAGGGGCCAGCGGGAGAACGTTGGGCTCCTACGAGCAGTACTTC. It translates to CSARDYGTGASGRTLGSYEQYF.

This clonotype occurred many times. The chain employs TRBV4-3 and TRBJ1-4; D is unclear. The CDR3 covers 14 residues. V lost 4 bases and J lost 1, with 7 bases in between. The germline CDR1 and CDR2 sequences are LGHNA and YSLEER. The CDR3 sequence is CASSPGGTNEKLFF. CDR3 nucleotides: TGCGCCAGCAGCCCTGGAGGAACTAATGAAAAACTGTTTTTT.

The rearrangement joins TRBV29-1 to TRBJ2-4; TRBD1 matches 9 bases. The CDR3 length is 13 residues. Trimming at V came to 6 bases and at J to 13 bases, leaving 13 bases not matched to a gene. Germline V gene data show CDR1 as SQVTM and CDR2 as ANQGSEA. The CDR3 DNA sequence: TGCAGCGTCGCCGGGACAGGGAGCGGGGAGCAGTACTTC. Its translation is CSVAGTGSGEQYF. The full variable domain, its missing parts supplied by reference TRBV29-1 and TRBJ2-4, is SAVISQKPSRDICQRGTSLTIQCQVDSQVTMMFWYRQQPGQSLTLIATANQGSEATYESGFVIDKFPISRPNLTFSTLTVSNMSPEDSSIYLCSVAGTGSGEQYFGAGTRLSVL.

The gene calls are TRBV7-2 and TRBJ2-3, with 9 bases lining up with TRBD2. Germline-derived CDR1 and CDR2 are SGHTA and FQGNSA. CDR3 length equals 16 residues. V lost 4 bases, J lost 3 bases, and 8 bases stayed unmatched. The CDR3 region has the DNA TGTGCCAGCAGCTACGTGGGCGGGGGGGCTACAGATACGCAGTATTTT. This translates into CASSYVGGGATDTQYF.

This clonotype was observed a few times. V gene TRBV5-1 combines with J gene TRBJ2-7; D is perhaps TRBD1 (6 bases). V lost 1 base to trimming and J lost 3 bases, with 20 bases between them. The V gene's germline CDR1 is SGHRS and CDR2 YFSETQ. The CDR3 runs to 17 residues. CDR3 nucleotide sequence: TGCGCCAGCAGCTTGAATCCCCTCGGGACATTAATCTACGAGCAGTACTTC. Residues: CASSLNPLGTLIYEQYF.

Only a few counts were recorded for this clonotype. The V call is TRBV7-7, the J call TRBJ2-3, with D perhaps TRBD1 or TRBD2 (5 bases each). Per the germline V gene, CDR1 is SSHAT and CDR2 is FNYEAQ (reference sequence). Trimming removed 6 bases at V and 1 base at J, with 14 bases between. CDR3 size: 15 residues. The CDR3 bases are TGTGCCAGCAGTCCCGGGACGGCTCGCACAGATACGCAGTATTTT. This translates into CASSPGTARTDTQYF.

This clonotype was counted between two and nine times. The J gene is TRBJ2-3, the V gene TRBV5-1; unclear D gene. The CDR3 runs 15 residues. The germline gives CDR1 SGHRS, CDR2 YFSETQ. V was shortened by 0 bases and J by 2 bases, with 10 bases between the two germline ends. The CDR3 protein is CASSLDSQATDTQYF. The CDR3 bases are TGCGCCAGCAGCTTGGACTCGCAGGCCACAGATACGCAGTATTTT.

The rearrangement joins TRBV20-1 to TRBJ1-5; 10 positions match TRBD1. V was pared by 0 bases and J by 1 base, with 12 bases of the junction left unmatched. The V gene's germline CDR1 is DFQATT and CDR2 SNEGSKA (reference sequence). There are 19 residues in the CDR3. The DNA of the CDR3 is TGCAGTGCTAGAGATGCCCGACCGACAGGGGGCGGGAGCAATCAGCCCCAGCATTTT. Translated, it gives CSARDARPTGGGSNQPQHF.

CDR3 protein: CASSLNAELNTEAFF. In DNA, the CDR3 is TGTGCCAGCAGTTTAAATGCAGAACTGAACACTGAAGCTTTCTTT. The rearrangement links TRBV12-3 or TRBV12-4 to TRBJ1-1; D is undetermined. This CDR3 has 15 residues. The V end was cut by 2 bases, the J end by 0 bases, with 10 bases between.